A single sample gave rise to the 26 T cell receptor beta chains below, sequenced in a study of CD8+ T cells in alopecia areata (dated 2018 in TCRdb). Libraries were built with the immunoSEQ multiplex PCR assay. For TCR sequencing, RNA was extracted from every sample and reverse transcribed into cDNA to serve as template. Not all clones reach the TCRdb copy of this immuneACCESS table, which keeps in-frame sequences only. Checked studies attribute under half of the gap to unresolved V genes and leave the rest unexplained. The sample records about 220,000 clones, more than 45% of which are singletons. Roughly 1.5% of the sample lies in the top ten. In light of the paper, this sample's time point label describes: roughly 27 days on oral tofacitinib. The treatment or condition label, read with the paper, signifies: oral pan-JAK inhibitor, 5-10 mg twice daily. Specimen: CD4+ T cells sorted from blood, collected at week 4, from a patient treated with tofacitinib. All receptors come from a human donor with alopecia areata.

The gene calls are TRBV15 and TRBJ1-1; D is ambiguous. The CDR3 length is 12 residues. Germline V CDR1 and CDR2: LNHNV, YYDKDF (reference sequence). Trimming removed 0 bases from V and 5 bases from J, with 4 bases in between. The CDR3 DNA follows: TGTGCCACCAGCAGAGATTTGACTGAAGCTTTCTTT. Translated: CATSRDLTEAFF. Looking up the rest from reference TRBV15 and TRBJ1-1 gives the full variable domain: DAMVIQNPRYQVTQFGKPVTLSCSQTLNHNVMYWYQQKSSQAPKLLFHYYDKDFNNEADTPDNFQSRRPNTSFCFLDIRSPGLGDTAMYLCATSRDLTEAFFGQGTRLTVV.

V and J are TRBV30 and TRBJ1-4; D ambiguous. Germline V gene lookup returns CDR1 GTSNPN and CDR2 SVGIG (reference sequence). V gave up 3 bases and J gave up 0 bases, with 11 bases separating them. The CDR3 is 15 amino acids. DNA for the CDR3: TGTGCCTGGAGCCGACGGTCTGCAACTAATGAAAAACTGTTTTTT. This encodes CAWSRRSATNEKLFF.

The V gene is TRBV6-5, the J gene TRBJ2-7, with D tentatively TRBD1 (6 bases). V lost 5 bases, J lost 4 bases, and 15 bases lay in between. Looked up from germline, CDR1 is MNHEY and CDR2 is SVGAGI. The CDR3 has 14 residues. The CDR3 region is CASSPGGWTYEQYF. CDR3 in DNA: TGTGCCAGCAGTCCTGGGGGCTGGACGTACGAGCAGTACTTC.

A few counts support this clone. The rearrangement links TRBV25-1 to TRBJ1-2; 12 bases align to TRBD1. The CDR3 has 18 amino acids. Losses at the gene ends were 3 bases for V and 2 bases for J; bases not matched to a gene: 10. CDR1 is MGHDK and CDR2 is SYGVNS in the germline V gene. CDR3: CASSDPAGTGGKNYGYTF. The CDR3 DNA follows: TGTGCCAGCAGTGACCCCGCCGGGACAGGGGGCAAAAACTATGGCTACACCTTC.

CDR3 sequence: CASSPAHAGYTF. The CDR3 DNA sequence: TGTGCCAGCAGCCCGGCCCATGCGGGCTACACCTTC. The chain uses TRBV7-6 and TRBJ1-2; no definite D call. V gave up 5 bases and J gave up 8 bases, with 12 bases separating them. CDR1 is SGHVS, CDR2 FNYEAQ, per germline. This CDR3 region has 12 residues.

V usage is TRBV5-4 and J usage is TRBJ2-6, with D unclear. The germline V and J ends were trimmed by 3 bases and 3 bases, with 10 bases remaining between them. The V gene's germline CDR1 is SGHNT and CDR2 YYREEE (reference sequence). The CDR3 contains 15 residues. The CDR3: CASSSSQRGANVLTF. CDR3 nucleotide sequence: TGTGCCAGCAGCTCCTCTCAGCGTGGGGCCAACGTCCTGACTTTC.

This clone was seen a single time. The CDR3 region has the DNA TGTGCCACCAGCAGACGACTAGCTGATACGCAGTATTTT. As protein: CATSRRLADTQYF. The rearrangement uses TRBV15 and TRBJ2-3, with TRBD2 identical over 7 bases. Per the germline V gene, CDR1 is LNHNV and CDR2 is YYDKDF (reference sequence). Trimming cost V 2 bases and J 6 bases; bases outside gene matches: 2. This CDR3 has 13 amino acids.

V is TRBV19 and J is TRBJ2-7; D uncertain. This CDR3 has 14 amino acids. The V gene lost 5 bases and the J gene lost 7 bases, with 18 bases spanning the gap. Germline CDR1 is LNHDA and CDR2 is SQIVND (reference sequence). The CDR3 DNA reads TGTGCCAGTAGTCCCAGGACCCTACCCTTGGAGCAGTACTTC. Translating gives CASSPRTLPLEQYF.

Here the CDR3 reads CASRRTGGERSYGYTF. The CDR3, as DNA: TGCGCCAGCAGGCGGACAGGGGGAGAGCGTTCTTATGGCTACACCTTC. This rearrangement joins TRBV5-1 to TRBJ1-2; TRBD1 agrees at 10 bases. This CDR3 has 16 residues. The ends lost 5 bases at V and 5 bases at J; junction bases unmatched: 12. The germline CDR1 and CDR2 sequences are SGHRS and YFSETQ.

The chain carries TRBV2 and TRBJ2-5; no definite D call. CDR1 SNHLY and CDR2 FYNNEI come from the germline V gene. The ends were cut back, 0 bases at V and 4 bases at J, with 15 bases in the middle. The CDR3 sequence is 16 residues long. The CDR3 sequence: CASSEARVGPPETQYF. CDR3 DNA sequence: TGTGCCAGCAGTGAAGCTCGGGTAGGCCCGCCAGAGACCCAGTACTTC.

The chain carries TRBV2 and TRBJ2-2; 9 bases are a match to TRBD1. The CDR3 has 16 residues. Trimming cost V 4 bases and J 5 bases; bases outside gene matches: 8. The germline V gene encodes CDR1 SNHLY and CDR2 FYNNEI. In nucleotides, the CDR3 is TGTGCCAGCAGTGTGGGACAGGGAGGTGGGACCGGGGAGCTGTTTTTT. Its protein product is CASSVGQGGGTGELFF. Full variable domain (outside the CDR3, taken from reference TRBV2 and TRBJ2-2): EPEVTQTPSHQVTQMGQEVILRCVPISNHLYFYWYRQILGQKVEFLVSFYNNEISEKSEIFDDQFSVERPDGSNFTLKIRSTKLEDSAMYFCASSVGQGGGTGELFFGEGSRLTVL.

Only a few counts were recorded for this clone. The rearrangement links TRBV18 to TRBJ1-4; D is ambiguous. Per germline, CDR1 KGHSH and CDR2 LQKENI. V dropped 2 bases and J dropped 0 bases, with 4 bases sitting between them. The CDR3 sequence is 14 residues long. The CDR3, as DNA: TGTGCCAGCTCACCAGTTGCAACTAATGAAAAACTGTTTTTT. Translated: CASSPVATNEKLFF.

The rearrangement uses TRBV5-6 and TRBJ2-2; D gene ambiguous. Germline V lookup: CDR1 SGHDT, CDR2 YYEEEE. V was trimmed by 0 bases and J by 5 bases, leaving 11 bases between them. The CDR3 has 15 residues. The CDR3: CASSLAHLQTGELFF. The CDR3 DNA sequence: TGTGCCAGCAGCTTGGCGCACCTCCAAACCGGGGAGCTGTTTTTT.

This chain joins TRBV5-1 and TRBJ2-5, with 7 bases lining up with TRBD1. CDR1 and CDR2 from the germline V gene are SGHRS and YFSETQ. The J segment lost 3 bases and the V segment lost 5 bases, leaving 7 bases of the junction unmatched. This CDR3 has 14 amino acids. CDR3 sequence: CASSSKGAEETQYF. The CDR3 nucleotides are TGCGCCAGCAGTAGTAAGGGGGCCGAAGAGACCCAGTACTTC.

V gene TRBV25-1 combines with J gene TRBJ1-2; D remains unclear. The germline V and J ends were trimmed by 3 bases and 8 bases, with 7 bases remaining between them. Germline CDR1 is MGHDK and CDR2 is SYGVNS. The CDR3 spans 11 residues. The CDR3: CASSEVGGYTF. In DNA form, the CDR3 reads TGTGCCAGCAGTGAGGTGGGCGGCTACACCTTC.

J is TRBJ1-1 and V is TRBV7-9; D is perhaps TRBD1 (5 bases). This CDR3 spans 14 amino acids. Trimming took 7 bases from V and 1 from J, leaving 13 bases between them. Germline V lookup: CDR1 SEHNR, CDR2 FQNEAQ (reference sequence). Here the CDR3 reads CASTPQGRNTEAFF. The CDR3 region has the DNA TGTGCCAGCACCCCCCAGGGCAGGAACACTGAAGCTTTCTTT.

The rearrangement links TRBV27 to TRBJ2-7; 8 bases align to TRBD1. CDR3 length equals 13 residues. The germline V gene has CDR1 MNHEY and CDR2 SMNVEV (reference sequence). Trimming cost V 5 bases and J 4 bases; bases outside gene matches: 4. CDR3 DNA: TGTGCCAGCAGTCCCCGACAGGGGTACGAGCAGTACTTC. This encodes CASSPRQGYEQYF.

The chain has TRBV7-8 and TRBJ1-5; TRBD1 matches 7 bases. In germline, CDR1 is SGHVS, CDR2 FQNEAQ. The CDR3 contains 18 residues. Trimming took 3 bases from V and 0 from J; bases not matched to a gene: 11. In nucleotides, the CDR3 is TGTGCCAGCAGCTTGCTAGGGGGCACGTTGAATAGCAATCAGCCCCAGCATTTT. Residues: CASSLLGGTLNSNQPQHF.

The chain recombines TRBV6-6 with TRBJ2-1, with D possibly TRBD2 on 6 matching bases. The CDR3 is 16 amino acids. Trimming cost V 2 bases and J 2 bases, with 13 bases left between them. The germline V gene has CDR1 MNHNY and CDR2 SVGAGI (reference sequence). In nucleotides, the CDR3 is TGTGCCAGCAGTTACAATGCGGGGCACACCTACAATGAGCAGTTCTTC. Translating gives CASSYNAGHTYNEQFF.

This clone was recorded a few times. The V and J genes are TRBV29-1 and TRBJ2-1; D is unresolved. Germline values: CDR1 SQVTM, CDR2 ANQGSEA. V shed 4 bases and J shed 0 bases, with 10 bases lying between them. The CDR3 is made up of 14 amino acids. The CDR3 DNA follows: TGCAGCGTTGTTCGTACAGTCTCCTACAATGAGCAGTTCTTC. This encodes CSVVRTVSYNEQFF.

This clone has just a few counts. This chain joins TRBV9 and TRBJ1-3; unclear D gene. V was shortened by 7 bases and J by 4 bases, with 12 bases between the two germline ends. Germline values: CDR1 SGDLS, CDR2 YYNGEE. The CDR3 totals 13 residues. This CDR3 reads CASGRDAGNTIYF. CDR3 in DNA: TGTGCCAGCGGACGGGATGCAGGAAACACCATATATTTT.

The chain has TRBV27 and TRBJ2-1, with 11 bases aligning to TRBD2. V gave up 0 bases and J gave up 3 bases; unmatched junction bases: 1. The germline CDR1 and CDR2 sequences are MNHEY and SMNVEV (reference sequence). The CDR3 contains 16 residues. CDR3 DNA: TGTGCCAGCAGTTTATCGACTAGCGGGGTCTACAATGAGCAGTTCTTC. Protein product: CASSLSTSGVYNEQFF.

V gene TRBV4-3 combines with J gene TRBJ2-3, with TRBD2 as a possible D gene (6 bases). Germline V gives CDR1 LGHNA, CDR2 YSLEER. This CDR3 contains 13 residues. V was pared by 4 bases and J by 6 bases, with 11 bases between. The CDR3 nucleotides read TGCGCCAGCAGCCCTAGCGTTAGGGATACGCAGTATTTT. Its protein product is CASSPSVRDTQYF.

The gene calls are TRBV2 and TRBJ1-2; TRBD1 agrees at 11 bases. There are 14 residues in the CDR3. CDR1 and CDR2 (germline): SNHLY, FYNNEI. The V and J ends lost 3 bases and 8 bases, in that order; junction bases with no gene match: 5. CDR3: CASSEDRGPDGYTF. In DNA, the CDR3 is TGTGCCAGCAGTGAGGACAGGGGGCCTGACGGCTACACCTTC.

This clone has more than one count but fewer than ten. The chain joins TRBV30 to TRBJ2-3; TRBD2 might be the D (5 bases). Trimming took 1 base from V and 1 from J, leaving 12 bases between them. CDR3 length equals 15 residues. From germline, CDR1 is GTSNPN and CDR2 SVGIG (reference sequence). CDR3 sequence: CAWSDGELGTDTQYF. Written as DNA, the CDR3 is TGTGCCTGGAGTGATGGGGAGTTAGGCACAGATACGCAGTATTTT.

The J gene is TRBJ1-2, the V gene TRBV25-1, with no clear D. Trimming took off 4 bases at V and 2 bases at J, with 5 bases between the two ends. Germline loops: CDR1 MGHDK, CDR2 SYGVNS. CDR3 length: 12 amino acids. Here the CDR3 DNA reads TGTGCCAGCAGTGTCACGAACTATGGCTACACCTTC. Protein product: CASSVTNYGYTF.